Listed below are T cell receptor beta chains from one sample, sequenced in a study of blood T cell repertoires in COVID-19. Generated by immunoSEQ multiplex PCR, the TCRdb table keeps only in-frame clones and is missing some. There are around 60,000 clones in the sample; over 75% occur only once, and almost 4% lies in the top ten. The source material was peripheral blood. Receptors were obtained from a human donor in a cohort sampled during active COVID-19. The CDR3 runs from the conserved cysteine through the conserved F or W. The D gene is left open where the match is weak. The size of a clone is reported for some rows only, either as once, few or many, or as a class for expanded clones.

size | J | V | D | DNA | CDR3
- | TRBJ2-7 | TRBV4-1 | - | TGCGCCAGCAGCCAAGATAGGGGCAGGGGTTACGAGCAGTACTTC | CASSQDRGRGYEQYF
- | TRBJ2-5 | TRBV6-4 | TRBD2 | TGTGCCAGCCACGGGGGTCTGGGGACTAGCGGGGAACCTCAGGGGGAGACCCAGTACTTC | CASHGGLGTSGEPQGETQYF
- | TRBJ2-1 | TRBV3-1/TRBV3-2 | - | TGTGCCAGCAGCCATCGGGACTTTCGGGGGGAGCAGTTCTTC | CASSHRDFRGEQFF
- | TRBJ2-2 | TRBV3-1/TRBV3-2 | TRBD1 | TGTGCCACCAGATCAGACAGGGGAGGAGGAACCGGGGAGCTGTTTTTT | CATRSDRGGGTGELFF
- | TRBJ2-3 | TRBV18 | - | TGTGCCAGCTCACCACTCCTGGGGGCCACAGATACGCAGTATTTT | CASSPLLGATDTQYF
- | TRBJ2-3 | TRBV12-3/TRBV12-4 | - | TGTGCCAGCACAAACGGGGATACGCAGTATTTT | CASTNGDTQYF
- | TRBJ2-3 | TRBV11-3 | TRBD2 | TGTGCCAGCAGTCTCGGACTAGCCCCAACAGCTGGTACGCAGTATTTT | CASSLGLAPTAGTQYF
- | TRBJ2-1 | TRBV4-1 | - | TGCGCCAGCAGCCAAGTCCGGAGCGCGTACAATGAGCAGTTCTTC | CASSQVRSAYNEQFF
- | TRBJ2-7 | TRBV4-3 | - | TGCGCCAGCAGCCAAGATGTCGGGGGCTACGAGCAGTACTTC | CASSQDVGGYEQYF
- | TRBJ2-7 | TRBV18 | - | TGTGCCAGCTCACCACAGACAGGTGTCTACGAGCAGTACTTC | CASSPQTGVYEQYF
- | TRBJ1-3 | TRBV7-2 | - | TGTGCCAGCAGCGGGGGGGCCTCCGGAAACACCATATATTTT | CASSGGASGNTIYF
few | TRBJ2-7 | TRBV19 | - | TGTGCCAGTAGTGAAGGATTAGGAGGGCAGTACTTC | CASSEGLGGQYF
- | TRBJ2-1 | TRBV4-1 | - | TGCGCCAGCAGCCAAGTCACAGCGGATGAGCAGTTCTTC | CASSQVTADEQFF
- | TRBJ2-1 | TRBV6-5 | TRBD1 | TGTGCCAGCAGGGACGACAGGGGGGTCTACAATGAGCAGTTCTTC | CASRDDRGVYNEQFF